This TCR beta chain appears in the sequencing data of a study of T cell repertoires in ileal Crohn's disease. Using immunoSEQ multiplex PCR, the repertoire was profiled, and TCRdb retains in-frame clones only, with some absent. Seen here are some 2,000 clones, 84% observed once, and the top ten hold about 13%. Notes on the study in general: Sorted CD8 T cells held more high-frequency clones than CD4.

The V gene's germline CDR1 is MNHEY and CDR2 SVGAGI. V was clipped by 2 bases and J by 5 bases; unmatched bases: 6. This CDR3 region has 15 residues. As regards this clone: What it recognizes is unknown.

Adults with ileal or ileocolonic Crohn's disease and an indication for resection were eligible. This clonotype was obtained from an adult with Crohn's disease. The chain links TRBV6-5 to TRBJ1-2; 9 nucleotides line up with TRBD1. The specimen was ileal tissue. CDR3 sequence: CASSYRDRVEYGYTF. The CDR3 DNA sequence: TGTGCCAGCAGTTACCGGGACAGGGTGGAATATGGCTACACCTTC.